The 20 T cell receptor beta chains below were found in one sample sequenced in a study of blood T cell repertoires in COVID-19. The protocol was immunoSEQ multiplex PCR, while the TCRdb copy is restricted to in-frame clones and leaves out a portion. The sample shows some 5,900 clones, about 90% of them seen only once. The source material was peripheral blood. All receptors come from a man between 60 and 75 years old with acute or convalescent COVID-19.

This chain uses TRBV5-4 with TRBJ2-2; TRBD2 matches 7 bases. The junction had 9 bases not matched to a gene; V was cut back by 3 bases and J by 1 base. The length of the CDR3 is 17 residues. From germline, CDR1 is SGHNT and CDR2 YYREEE (reference sequence). In DNA, the CDR3 is TGTGCCAGCAGCTCCCTTTTGGGGGGGTTGAACACCGGGGAGCTGTTTTTT. Translation gives CASSSLLGGLNTGELFF.

This clone showed up just once. The gene calls are TRBV7-7 and TRBJ2-6; D is possibly TRBD2 (5 bases). V was clipped by 5 bases and J by 1 base, with 15 bases between them. Germline lookup yields CDR1 SSHAT and CDR2 FNYEAQ (reference sequence). This CDR3 comprises 17 residues. CDR3 DNA: TGTGCCAGCAGCCGCGGGCCTTTTCCGTCTGGGGCCAACGTCCTGACTTTC. Amino acid sequence: CASSRGPFPSGANVLTF.

The V and J genes are TRBV6-1 and TRBJ2-7; 12 positions match TRBD2. The CDR3 totals 15 residues. CDR1 MNHNS and CDR2 SASEGT come from the germline V gene. J gave up 5 bases and V 3 bases, and 5 bases lay outside the gene matches. CDR3 sequence: CASSDRPSGGDEQYV. The CDR3 coding sequence is TGTGCCAGCAGTGATCGGCCTAGCGGGGGGGACGAGCAGTACGTC.

V usage is TRBV18 and J usage is TRBJ1-1, with D possibly being TRBD1 (5 bases). The CDR3 is 18 amino acids. V was pared by 0 bases and J by 0 bases, with 17 bases between. CDR1 and CDR2 (germline): KGHSH, LQKENI. The CDR3 loop is CASSPPLDSLFVNTEAFF. Written as DNA, the CDR3 is TGTGCCAGCTCACCACCGCTAGACAGTCTGTTTGTGAACACTGAAGCTTTCTTT.

This clone appeared a single time. The CDR3: CASSQVGTGYNEQFF. The CDR3 region has the DNA TGCGCCAGCAGCCAAGTGGGGACAGGGTACAATGAGCAGTTCTTC. V and J are TRBV4-1 and TRBJ2-1, with TRBD1 identical over 9 bases. The CDR3 is 15 amino acids. Trimming at V came to 1 base and at J to 4 bases, leaving 2 bases not matched to a gene. In germline, CDR1 is MGHRA, CDR2 YSYEKL.

This chain links TRBV6-1 with TRBJ1-6; no definite D call. V dropped 1 base and J dropped 10 bases, with 8 bases sitting between them. Germline assignment: CDR1 MNHNS and CDR2 SASEGT. This CDR3 has 13 amino acids. The CDR3: CASSEGRVSPLHF. The CDR3, as DNA: TGTGCCAGCAGTGAAGGACGGGTCTCACCCCTCCACTTT.

The V gene is TRBV10-1, the J gene TRBJ2-1, with D perhaps matching TRBD2 (6 bases). This CDR3 contains 16 residues. Germline CDR1 and CDR2: WNHNN and SYGVQD (reference sequence). The V end was cut by 4 bases, the J end by 2 bases, with 15 bases between. The CDR3, as DNA: TGCGCCAGCAGTGCCCCGGGGGTCAGGGCCTACAATGAGCAGTTCTTC. Translating it yields CASSAPGVRAYNEQFF.

This chain connects TRBV24-1 to TRBJ2-7; D not certain. Germline CDR1 is KGHDR and CDR2 is SFDVKD. The ends were cut back, 6 bases at V and 2 bases at J, with 13 bases in the middle. The CDR3 is made up of 14 amino acids. CDR3 coding DNA: TGTGCCACCAGTTCGGGTTGGCTACCCTACGAGCAGTACGTC. This translates into CATSSGWLPYEQYV.

The rearrangement uses TRBV7-6 and TRBJ1-1, with D perhaps matching TRBD1 (5 bases). Germline CDR1 SGHVS, CDR2 FNYEAQ. V lost 2 bases and J 1 base, leaving 17 bases between the germline ends. The CDR3 loop spans 17 amino acids. The CDR3 spells CASSLSVAGQWNTEAFF. The CDR3 DNA reads as TGTGCCAGCAGCTTAAGTGTAGCGGGGCAGTGGAACACTGAAGCTTTCTTT.

This chain connects TRBV21-1 to TRBJ1-1; the tabulated D call, TRBD1, remains unverified against the DNA. TRBV21-1 is termed a pseudogene. The CDR3 spans 15 residues. This CDR3 reads CASTPQRGPTTEAFF. In DNA, the CDR3 is TGTGCCAGCACTCCTCAAAGGGGGCCGACGACTGAAGCTTTCTTT.

This sequence joins TRBV5-1 and TRBJ2-3; 12 nucleotides agree with TRBD2. The CDR3 totals 17 residues. The V gene end was trimmed by 0 bases and the J gene end by 6 bases; junction bases not matched to a gene: 8. CDR1 and CDR2 (germline): SGHRS, YFSETQ. The chain's CDR3 is CASSLGRLAGAQDTQYF. The DNA of the CDR3 is TGCGCCAGCAGCTTGGGTCGACTAGCGGGGGCCCAGGATACGCAGTATTTT. The whole variable domain, remainder taken from reference TRBV5-1 and TRBJ2-3, is KAGVTQTPRYLIKTRGQQVTLSCSPISGHRSVSWYQQTPGQGLQFLFEYFSETQRNKGNFPGRFSGRQFSNSRSEMNVSTLELGDSALYLCASSLGRLAGAQDTQYFGPGTRLTVL.

The J gene is TRBJ2-1, the V gene TRBV5-1, with 10 positions matching TRBD2. Germline V gives CDR1 SGHRS, CDR2 YFSETQ. J gave up 0 bases and V 4 bases, and 7 bases lay outside the gene matches. The CDR3 is 17 residues long. The CDR3 sequence: CASSRTSGVSSYNEQFF. CDR3 sequence (DNA): TGCGCCAGCAGCCGAACTAGCGGGGTCAGCTCCTACAATGAGCAGTTCTTC.

This clone was observed a few times. The V and J genes are TRBV10-2 and TRBJ2-1, with 10 bases identical to TRBD2. The trim removed 3 bases at V and 6 bases at J, leaving 8 bases unmatched. Germline values: CDR1 WSHSY, CDR2 SAAADI. The CDR3 extends over 16 amino acids. The CDR3 is CASSETLAGVSNEQFF. CDR3 DNA sequence: TGCGCCAGCAGTGAAACGCTAGCGGGAGTATCCAATGAGCAGTTCTTC.

The rearrangement joins TRBV5-6 to TRBJ2-7; possibly TRBD1 for D (5 bases). The V gene lost 0 bases and the J gene lost 0 bases, with 13 bases spanning the gap. CDR3 length: 16 residues. Germline V CDR1 and CDR2: SGHDT, YYEEEE. CDR3 DNA: TGTGCCAGCAGCTTGGAGGGGTTTGGCGGCTCCTACGAGCAGTACGTC. Amino acid sequence: CASSLEGFGGSYEQYV.

CDR3 in amino acids: CASKKQGTGNTIYF. DNA for the CDR3: TGTGCCAGTAAGAAACAGGGAACTGGAAACACCATATATTTT. The chain joins TRBV19 to TRBJ1-3, with D perhaps TRBD1 (6 bases). The CDR3 spans 14 residues. In germline, CDR1 is LNHDA, CDR2 SQIVND (reference sequence). V lost 7 bases and J 2 bases, leaving 12 bases between the germline ends.

The V gene is TRBV6-1, the J gene TRBJ2-1; 10 positions agree with TRBD2. Germline CDR1 is MNHNS and CDR2 is SASEGT. CDR3 length: 15 residues. Germline trimming cut 5 bases from V and 10 bases from J; bases unmatched to any gene: 11. CDR3 coding DNA: TGTGCCAGCAGTTCAAGCGGGAGGGGAGTCTGGGAGCAGTTCTTC. It translates to CASSSSGRGVWEQFF.

J is TRBJ2-7 and V is TRBV7-9; 7 bases fit TRBD1. This CDR3 has 16 amino acids. J gave up 2 bases and V 5 bases, and 12 bases lay outside the gene matches. Germline CDR1 SEHNR, CDR2 FQNEAQ (reference sequence). CDR3: CASSAGDSERPYEQYF. CDR3 nucleotides: TGTGCCAGCAGCGCTGGGGACAGCGAACGACCCTACGAGCAGTACTTC.

The V and J genes are TRBV12-3 or TRBV12-4 and TRBJ1-2, with D tentatively TRBD1 (5 bases). V lost 3 bases, J lost 4 bases, and 9 bases lay in between. The CDR3 has 13 residues. This chain's CDR3 is CASSLAGVYGYTF. The CDR3 DNA follows: TGTGCCAGCAGTTTGGCGGGGGTCTATGGCTACACCTTC.

The chain recombines TRBV6-6 with TRBJ1-2, with D possibly TRBD1 on 5 matching bases. CDR1 is MNHNY and CDR2 is SVGAGI in the germline V gene (reference sequence). The CDR3 length is 13 residues. The V end lost 6 bases, the J end lost 6 bases, and 14 bases lay between the germline ends. The CDR3 region is CASSLDILDGYTF. CDR3 sequence (DNA): TGTGCCAGCAGCTTGGACATACTGGATGGCTACACCTTC.

This chain links TRBV5-1 with TRBJ1-1; 9 positions agree with TRBD1. The CDR3 is 15 amino acids. With 7 bases clipped from V and 1 base from J, the junction kept 8 bases outside the gene matches. CDR1 and CDR2 from the germline V gene are SGHRS and YFSETQ. The CDR3 protein is CASFEGQGPNTEAFF. CDR3 nucleotide sequence: TGCGCCAGCTTCGAAGGACAGGGGCCGAACACTGAAGCTTTCTTT.